The sequence of this T cell receptor beta chain was determined in a study of blood T cell repertoires in COVID-19. Study in general: Donors in the United States, Italy and Spain gave samples during acute or convalescent COVID-19. PBMCs, B-cell-depleted T cells, or T cells provided the cDNA or gDNA that made up the material.

Original methodology: Nucleated cell number was recorded as an estimate derived from reference gene primer amplification. Here immunoSEQ multiplex PCR was the method, and the copy in TCRdb shows in-frame clones only, minus some. The V and J calls and clone size come from that table; D and trimming were worked out from the DNA. The table records 100,000 or so clones, approximately 75% of them present only once. The receptor was isolated from a human donor in a cohort sampled during active COVID-19. Sequencing was performed on peripheral blood.

DNA of the CDR3: TGTGCCAGCAGCTTAATGGGACAGACCTACGAGCAGTACTTC. Its translation is CASSLMGQTYEQYF. The V and J genes are TRBV7-3 and TRBJ2-7, with TRBD1 matching over 7 bases. The CDR3 loop spans 14 amino acids. Trimming removed 1 base from V and 2 bases from J; junction bases left unmatched: 2. Germline V gene data show CDR1 as SGHTA and CDR2 as FQGTGA. The variable domain in full, completed from reference TRBV7-3 and TRBJ2-7, reads GAGVSQTPSNKVTEKGKYVELRCDPISGHTALYWYRQSLGQGPEFLIYFQGTGAADDSGLPNDRFFAVRPEGSVSTLKIQRTERGDSAVYLCASSLMGQTYEQYFGPGTRLTVT.